Listed below are T cell receptor beta chains from one sample, sequenced in a study of shared clonotypes between healthy human individuals. Using immunoSEQ multiplex PCR, the repertoire was profiled, and TCRdb retains in-frame clones only, with some absent. The sample contains 2 million or so clones, just under 95% of which appear only once. The sample comprised naive CD8+ T cells sorted from blood. These receptors all stem from a man in his late teens or twenties in good health. The CDR3 runs from the conserved cysteine through the conserved F or W. D genes are given only for firm matches. Part of the rows lack a size; the others show once, few, many or a class for expanded clones.

TRBJ2-7,NA,NA,TRBV4-1,TGCGCCAGCAGCCAAGTCGAGACAGTTTACGAGCAGTACTTC,CASSQVETVYEQYF
TRBJ1-5,NA,NA,TRBV4-1,TGCGCCAGCAGCCAAGCCCCCCATCAGCCCCAGCATTTT,CASSQAPHQPQHF
TRBJ2-7,NA,NA,TRBV27,TGTGCCAGCAGTTTATACCCCGGTGGTTACGAGCAGTACTTC,CASSLYPGGYEQYF
TRBJ2-5,TRBD2,once,TRBV5-1,TGCGCCAGCAGCTTGGGTCCGGGAGGGGAGACCCAGTACTTC,CASSLGPGGETQYF
TRBJ1-1,TRBD1,once,TRBV28,TGTGCCAGCAGTTTGGCGGCAGGGGGCTTCACTGAAGCTTTCTTT,CASSLAAGGFTEAFF
TRBJ1-1,NA,NA,TRBV4-3,TGCGCCAGCAGCCAAGATCAGGGCCTGAACACTGAAGCTTTCTTT,CASSQDQGLNTEAFF
TRBJ1-2,NA,NA,TRBV2,TGTGCCAGCAGTGAACCAGCGAACTATGGCTACACCTTC,CASSEPANYGYTF
TRBJ1-5,NA,NA,TRBV27,TGTGCCAGCAGTTTACTGGGGCAGCCCCAGCATTTT,CASSLLGQPQHF
TRBJ2-3,TRBD2,NA,TRBV7-8,TGTGCCAGCAGCTTACCTCGACTAGCGGGGGATATCACAGATACGCAGTATTTT,CASSLPRLAGDITDTQYF
TRBJ2-1,TRBD1,NA,TRBV7-2,TGTGCCAGCAGCTTAGCCGGGACAGGGGGCAATGAGCAGTTCTTC,CASSLAGTGGNEQFF
TRBJ1-2,TRBD1,NA,TRBV6-5,TGTGCCAGCAGTTTCGGAGGACAGGCTGGCTACACCTTC,CASSFGGQAGYTF
TRBJ1-4,NA,NA,TRBV4-1,TGCGCCAGCAGCCATTCGACGGCAACTAATGAAAAACTGTTTTTT,CASSHSTATNEKLFF
TRBJ1-1,NA,NA,TRBV5-1,TGCGCCAGCAGCTCATCCGGGACGAACACTGAAGCTTTCTTT,CASSSSGTNTEAFF
TRBJ1-5,NA,NA,TRBV10-2,TGCGCCAGCAGTGAGTCGACGACAGTTAATCAGCCCCAGCATTTT,CASSESTTVNQPQHF
TRBJ1-1,TRBD1,NA,TRBV27,TGTGCCAGCAGTTTTACAGGGGGGGACACTGAAGCTTTCTTT,CASSFTGGDTEAFF
TRBJ2-7,NA,NA,TRBV27,TGTGCCAGCAGTGTAAGGGGTAGGTCAGGCTACGAGCAGTACTTC,CASSVRGRSGYEQYF
TRBJ1-4,NA,NA,TRBV7-9,TGTGCCAGCAGCTTGCTGGGGGTGGGTAATGATGAAAAACTGTTTTTT,CASSLLGVGNDEKLFF
TRBJ2-7,NA,NA,TRBV7-6,TGTGCCAGCAGCTTACGGGCAGCTAACTACGAGCAGTACTTC,CASSLRAANYEQYF
TRBJ2-1,TRBD2,NA,TRBV7-9,TGTGCCAGCAGCCTTAGCGGGGGCACCTACAATGAGCAGTTCTTC,CASSLSGGTYNEQFF
TRBJ2-1,NA,few,TRBV28,TGTGCCAGCAGTTTATTGGGCCTCAATGAGCAGTTCTTC,CASSLLGLNEQFF
TRBJ2-2,TRBD2,NA,TRBV13,TGTGCCAGCAGCCCGGGGGGGCTCACCGGGGAGCTGTTTTTT,CASSPGGLTGELFF
TRBJ1-2,NA,NA,TRBV18,TGTGCCAGCTCACCACCTTTGGGGTTCACCTATGGCTACACCTTC,CASSPPLGFTYGYTF
TRBJ1-6,NA,NA,TRBV18,TGTGCCAGCTCACCCTCTTCATCCGGGACACTTCTACCTGTACTCCACTTT,CASSPSSSGTLLPVLHF
TRBJ2-5,TRBD2,NA,TRBV2,TGTGCCAGCAGTGATGTCCTAGCGGGGCCAGGGGAGACCCAGTACTTC,CASSDVLAGPGETQYF
TRBJ1-6,TRBD1,NA,TRBV2,TGTGCCAGCAGCGAAGGACAGGGGGCTAATTCACCCCTCCACTTT,CASSEGQGANSPLHF
TRBJ1-5,NA,NA,TRBV25-1,TGTGCCAGCAGTGAACAGGGAGAGGTTCAGCCCCAGCATTTT,CASSEQGEVQPQHF
TRBJ2-3,NA,NA,TRBV7-9,TGTGCCAGCAGCGGGCGGGATGGCACAGATACGCAGTATTTT,CASSGRDGTDTQYF
TRBJ2-3,NA,NA,TRBV27,TGTGCCAGCAGGGACGTCTCCCTCACAGATACGCAGTATTTT,CASRDVSLTDTQYF
TRBJ2-7,TRBD1,once,TRBV18,TGTGCCAGCTCACCCCTTGTGACAGGGGTCTACGAGCAGTACTTC,CASSPLVTGVYEQYF
TRBJ2-4,NA,NA,TRBV4-1,TGCGCCAGCAGCCAAGAACGACAGACCTTAGCCAAAAACATTCAGTACTTC,CASSQERQTLAKNIQYF
TRBJ2-7,TRBD2,NA,TRBV28,TGTGCCAGCAGTCCCGGACTAGCCCAACACTACGAGCAGTACTTC,CASSPGLAQHYEQYF
TRBJ2-1,NA,NA,TRBV27,TGTGCCAGCAGTGAATCCGGGACTTACAATGAGCAGTTCTTC,CASSESGTYNEQFF
TRBJ1-5,TRBD1,NA,TRBV7-2,TGTGCCAGCAGCTCAGGACAGGGGAAAAATCAGCCCCAGCATTTT,CASSSGQGKNQPQHF
TRBJ2-7,NA,few,TRBV7-9,TGTGCCAGCAGCCAGGGGGGGCTAGAGTACGAGCAGTACTTC,CASSQGGLEYEQYF
TRBJ2-7,TRBD2,NA,TRBV13,TGTGCCAGCAGCCCCGGGACTAGCGGCGTCTACGAGCAGTACTTC,CASSPGTSGVYEQYF
TRBJ2-3,TRBD2,NA,TRBV30,TGTGCCTGGAGTCTACCGGGACTAGCGCGGGGCGATACGCAGTATTTT,CAWSLPGLARGDTQYF
TRBJ2-7,NA,NA,TRBV29-1,TGCAGCGTTGAAGGGTCTTCGGGGCCTGGGGAACATTCCTACGAGCAGTACTTC,CSVEGSSGPGEHSYEQYF
TRBJ1-1,NA,NA,TRBV28,TGTGCCAGTCTTCGGGGGTCCTTTGAAGCTTTCTTT,CASLRGSFEAFF
TRBJ2-1,NA,NA,TRBV7-9,TGTGCCAGCAGCTTAGTCATCGGGGGGGACAGTGACAATGAGCAGTTCTTC,CASSLVIGGDSDNEQFF
TRBJ2-2,NA,NA,TRBV9,TGTGCCAGCAGCGTACCCCGACAGGAGATCAACACCGGGGAGCTGTTTTTT,CASSVPRQEINTGELFF
TRBJ2-5,NA,NA,TRBV2,TGTGCCAGCAGTGCTATTTTGGGGATGACAGAGACCCAGTACTTC,CASSAILGMTETQYF
TRBJ2-7,NA,NA,TRBV6-5,TGTGCCAGCAGTTACTCGAATGAGGGCTCCTACGAGCAGTACTTC,CASSYSNEGSYEQYF
TRBJ1-2,NA,NA,TRBV23-1,TGCGCCAGCAGTCAATCGGAGGGGGGTATGAGGTTTAATGGCTACACCTTC,CASSQSEGGMRFNGYTF
TRBJ2-1,NA,NA,TRBV5-1,TGCGCCAGCAGCTTGACAGGCTACAATGAGCAGTTCTTC,CASSLTGYNEQFF
TRBJ2-7,NA,NA,TRBV30,TGTGCCCTACAAACAGGGTCCCCTCAGTACTTC,CALQTGSPQYF
TRBJ1-5,TRBD1,NA,TRBV6-1,TGTGCCAGCAGTGAAGCGATCCCCGGGACAGTTTATAGCAATCAGCCCCAGCATTTT,CASSEAIPGTVYSNQPQHF
TRBJ1-2,NA,NA,TRBV27,TGTGCCAGCAGTAGCAACAGGCATGGCTACACCTTC,CASSSNRHGYTF
TRBJ1-1,NA,NA,TRBV7-6,TGTGCCAGCACCCTAGCACCCGGGGGTAACACTGAAGCTTTCTTT,CASTLAPGGNTEAFF
TRBJ1-1,TRBD1,NA,TRBV4-2,TGTGCCAGCAGCCGGGGAACAGGGGGCGTTAGTACTGAAGCTTTCTTT,CASSRGTGGVSTEAFF
TRBJ2-7,NA,NA,TRBV7-9,TGTGCCAGCAGCTCCCTCGACAGGACTCTCTCCTACGAGCAGTACTTC,CASSSLDRTLSYEQYF
TRBJ2-7,NA,NA,TRBV27,TGTGCCAGCAGTGCCTCAGGGCGCTCCTACGAGCAGTACTTC,CASSASGRSYEQYF